The clone carrying this T cell receptor beta chain was counted once. Using immunoSEQ multiplex PCR, the repertoire was profiled, and TCRdb retains in-frame clones only, with some absent. Here the sample spans approximately 66,000 clones, roughly 90% being singletons. This entry comes from a study of T cell changes during pregnancy in multiple sclerosis. The CDR3 has 17 residues. CDR1 and CDR2 (germline): MGHDK, SYGVNS. V was pared by 4 bases and J by 3 bases, with 12 bases of the junction left unmatched. This clonotype was obtained from a female donor with multiple sclerosis, enrolled in a pregnancy study. This specimen was CD8+ T cells from peripheral blood mononuclear cells, taken before pregnancy. The genes are TRBV25-1 and TRBJ2-7; TRBD2 matches at 10 bases. In DNA form, the CDR3 reads TGTGCCAGCAGTGGAGACTCCGGGACTAGCGCTTACTACGAGCAGTACTTC. Its translation: CASSGDSGTSAYYEQYF.